This TCR beta chain is drawn from a study of cytomegalovirus exposure and HLA in healthy donors. Study-wide points: The tendency of first-cohort TCR clusters to co-occur in the 90 to 150 validation repertoires emerged from a later analysis. A few of the chains that were CMV-associated were confirmed in vitro to be specific for CMV antigens. The study flagged about 150 TCR beta chains as cytomegalovirus-associated.

Looked up from germline, CDR1 is SGHRS and CDR2 is YFSETQ. The CDR3 has 16 residues. V lost 3 bases and J lost 4; bases outside the gene matches: 10. Concerning this clone itself: Its antigen is still unknown.

Sequencing used immunoSEQ multiplex PCR; TCRdb keeps in-frame clones, though not all of them. The sample records approximately 270,000 clones, over 75% being singletons. This chain connects TRBV5-1 to TRBJ2-1; TRBD2 aligns across 7 bases. The TCR sequence derives from a man aged 18 to 35 in good health and CMV-seropositive. Input material: PBMCs. The CDR3 is CASSSPPSGNYNEQFF. The CDR3 bases are TGCGCCAGCAGCTCGCCACCTAGCGGAAATTACAATGAGCAGTTCTTC.